This T cell receptor (beta chain) was sequenced in a study of blood T cell repertoires in COVID-19. Study details: Researchers got acute and convalescent COVID-19 samples from the United States, Italy and Spain. Nucleic acid was either cDNA or gDNA, and it came from T cells, B-cell-depleted T cells, or PBMCs.

Followed over time, Seattle patients had been enrolled while infection was active. After removal of 7 bases from V and 1 base from J, the junction contained 7 bases not matched to a gene. This CDR3 has 15 amino acids. Germline-derived CDR1 and CDR2 are SNHLY and FYNNEI. Under the authors' procedure: The assay estimated nucleated cells by amplifying reference gene primers. Using immunoSEQ multiplex PCR, the repertoire was profiled, and TCRdb retains in-frame clones only, with some absent. The DNA gave D and trimming, while V, J and clone size come from that table. The sample yields about 330,000 clones, approximately 90% seen once.

The J gene is TRBJ1-1, the V gene TRBV2; TRBD1 matches at 9 bases. The TCR originated in a man younger than 40 with COVID-19, enrolled during active disease. The sample was peripheral blood. CDR3 loop: CASTGTGNSNTEAFF. The DNA of the CDR3 is TGTGCCAGCACGGGGACAGGGAATTCGAACACTGAAGCTTTCTTT. Together with reference TRBV2 and TRBJ1-1, the CDR3 gives the full variable domain: EPEVTQTPSHQVTQMGQEVILRCVPISNHLYFYWYRQILGQKVEFLVSFYNNEISEKSEIFDDQFSVERPDGSNFTLKIRSTKLEDSAMYFCASTGTGNSNTEAFFGQGTRLTVV.